The 23 T cell receptor beta chains in this list originate from one sample, sequenced in a study of blood T cell repertoires in COVID-19. Libraries were prepared by immunoSEQ multiplex PCR; TCRdb keeps only in-frame clonotypes and omits some of them. The top ten hold over 6.5% of the sample, which has 130,000 to 150,000 clones, 60% to 80% seen once. Source material: peripheral blood. These receptors came from a man aged 50 to 59 with active or convalescent COVID-19.

The chain uses TRBV28 and TRBJ2-7, with 10 bases matching TRBD1. Germline-derived CDR1 and CDR2 are MDHEN and SYDVKM. This CDR3 is built from 15 residues. The J segment lost 6 bases and the V segment lost 5 bases, leaving 10 bases of the junction unmatched. The DNA for the CDR3 is TGTGCCAGCAGTACCCCCGGGACAGGGGCAGGCGAGCAGTACTTC. Translation: CASSTPGTGAGEQYF.

The CDR3 DNA sequence: TGTGCCAGCAGCCCCGTGCTAGCGGGAGACAATGAGCAGTTCTTC. Encoded protein: CASSPVLAGDNEQFF. The chain links TRBV5-4 to TRBJ2-1; the match to TRBD2 covers 10 bases. The V gene's germline CDR1 is SGHNT and CDR2 YYREEE (reference sequence). V was clipped by 4 bases and J by 5 bases; unmatched bases: 6. The CDR3 runs to 15 residues.

This chain uses TRBV6-4 with TRBJ1-5; D perhaps matches TRBD1 (5 bases). This CDR3 region has 13 residues. V gave up 2 bases and J gave up 7 bases, with 9 bases separating them. Germline V gene lookup returns CDR1 MRHNA and CDR2 SNTAGT. The CDR3 DNA reads TGTGCCAGCAGTGACCAGGGCGGCCAGCCCCAGCATTTT. Residues: CASSDQGGQPQHF.

CDR3 protein: CASSFFLTGGIFSYNEQFF. The CDR3 bases are TGTGCCAGCAGCTTCTTCCTCACAGGGGGTATATTCTCCTACAATGAGCAGTTCTTC. The chain recombines TRBV11-2 with TRBJ2-1; 8 bases agree with TRBD1. Trimming at V came to 3 bases and at J to 0 bases, leaving 13 bases not matched to a gene. This CDR3 is 19 amino acids long. CDR1 and CDR2 (germline): SGHAT, FQNNGV.

The genes are TRBV6-5 and TRBJ2-7, with 12 nucleotides matching TRBD1. From germline, CDR1 is MNHEY and CDR2 SVGAGI. CDR3 length: 15 residues. V lost 5 bases, J lost 5 bases, and 7 bases stayed unmatched. As DNA, the CDR3 is TGTGCCAGCAGTCTAGGGACAGGGGGCTATAACGAGCAGTACTTC. As protein: CASSLGTGGYNEQYF.

CDR3 sequence (DNA): TGTGCCAGCAGCGAGGACAGGACCTATAGCAATCAGCCCCAGCATTTT. Translation: CASSEDRTYSNQPQHF. This chain links TRBV7-8 with TRBJ1-5; the match to TRBD1 covers 7 bases. The trim removed 5 bases at V and 0 bases at J, leaving 7 bases unmatched. This CDR3 is built from 16 residues. Germline V lookup: CDR1 SGHVS, CDR2 FQNEAQ. Using reference TRBV7-8 and TRBJ1-5 for the parts outside the CDR3, the full variable domain is GAGVSQSPRYKVAKRGQDVALRCDPISGHVSLFWYQQALGQGPEFLTYFQNEAQLDKSGLPSDRFFAERPEGSVSTLKIQRTQQEDSAVYLCASSEDRTYSNQPQHFGDGTRLSIL.

Comments on this clone: Relative to the germline gene, one junction end is altered; a read error may explain this. V is TRBV7-3 and J is TRBJ2-2, with TRBD2 matching 8 bases. The CDR3 covers 16 residues. Germline V gives CDR1 SGHTA, CDR2 FQGTGA. Here the CDR3 DNA reads TGTGCCAGCAGTTTAACTCTAGCGGGCAACACCGGGGAGCTGTTTTTT. This gives the protein CASSLTLAGNTGELFF.

The gene calls are TRBV4-1 and TRBJ1-2; 8 positions match TRBD1. The V and J ends lost 3 bases and 3 bases, in that order; junction bases with no gene match: 6. This CDR3 spans 15 amino acids. In germline, CDR1 is MGHRA, CDR2 YSYEKL. This chain's CDR3 is CASSQWTGIDYGYTF. CDR3 bases: TGCGCCAGCAGCCAGTGGACAGGGATAGACTATGGCTACACCTTC.

This clone was observed once. This sequence joins TRBV5-1 and TRBJ2-3; TRBD1 aligns across 9 bases. Trimming at V came to 0 bases and at J to 2 bases, leaving 7 bases not matched to a gene. The CDR3 length is 17 residues. Germline lookup yields CDR1 SGHRS and CDR2 YFSETQ. The CDR3 region has the DNA TGCGCCAGCAGCTTGGGTAGGACAGGGGTAAACACAGATACGCAGTATTTT. It specifies CASSLGRTGVNTDTQYF.

The rearrangement uses TRBV29-1 and TRBJ2-1, with TRBD2 matching 14 bases. J was trimmed by 6 bases and V by 7 bases; bases with no gene match: 8. Germline-derived CDR1 and CDR2 are SQVTM and ANQGSEA. The CDR3 covers 15 residues. The CDR3 region has the DNA TGCAGCGGACGACTAGCGGGAGGGCCCGGCAATGAGCAGTTCTTC. Protein: CSGRLAGGPGNEQFF.

Note on this clone: An end of the junction differs from the germline gene, which may be a read error. V and J are TRBV7-7 and TRBJ2-2; TRBD1 agrees at 8 bases. Germline V lookup: CDR1 SSHAT, CDR2 FNYEAQ (reference sequence). CDR3 size: 15 residues. Written as DNA, the CDR3 is TGTGCTAGCAGTGGACAGGGATCCATCACCGGGGAGCTGTTTTTT. Protein: CASSGQGSITGELFF.

This sequence joins TRBV10-3 and TRBJ2-7; perhaps TRBD2 as D (6 bases). The CDR3 covers 15 residues. The V end was cut by 0 bases, the J end by 3 bases, with 12 bases between. CDR1 and CDR2 from the germline V gene are ENHRY and SYGVKD. CDR3 in DNA: TGTGCCATCAGTGAGTCCCCGGAGGGCCGCTACGAGCAGTACTTC. It is translated as CAISESPEGRYEQYF.

The V gene is TRBV14, the J gene TRBJ2-7, with TRBD1 matching over 9 bases. The CDR3 loop spans 14 amino acids. J was trimmed by 4 bases and V by 2 bases; bases with no gene match: 3. The germline V gene has CDR1 SGHDN and CDR2 FVKESK. CDR3 protein: CASSQLDRGYEQYF. The CDR3 DNA reads as TGTGCCAGCAGCCAATTGGACAGGGGTTACGAGCAGTACTTC.

The chain uses TRBV2 and TRBJ1-4; D is ambiguous. This CDR3 is 13 amino acids long. Trimming took off 11 bases at V and 8 bases at J, with 18 bases between the two ends. In germline, CDR1 is SNHLY, CDR2 FYNNEI. The CDR3 sequence: CAGHEFLREKLFF. Here the CDR3 DNA reads TGTGCCGGCCACGAATTTTTGAGGGAAAAACTGTTTTTT.

The chain combines TRBV27 with TRBJ2-7; 10 bases line up with TRBD2. Germline CDR1 reads MNHEY; CDR2 reads SMNVEV (reference sequence). Unmatched junction bases numbered 5, after V lost 2 bases and J lost 7 bases. CDR3 length: 14 residues. CDR3 loop: CASSLLAGVEEQYF. The CDR3 DNA is TGTGCCAGCAGTTTACTAGCGGGAGTGGAGGAGCAGTACTTC.

The chain joins TRBV15 to TRBJ1-2; 9 nucleotides line up with TRBD1. The J segment lost 4 bases and the V segment lost 8 bases, leaving 8 bases of the junction unmatched. Germline lookup yields CDR1 LNHNV and CDR2 YYDKDF (reference sequence). The CDR3 has 14 amino acids. Here the CDR3 reads CATRRDREGYGYTF. The CDR3 DNA reads TGTGCCACCCGCCGGGACAGGGAGGGCTATGGCTACACCTTC.

The chain recombines TRBV9 with TRBJ1-3; D perhaps matches TRBD1 (6 bases). V dropped 3 bases and J dropped 0 bases, with 13 bases sitting between them. The CDR3 is made up of 16 amino acids. Germline V CDR1 and CDR2: SGDLS, YYNGEE. The CDR3 loop reads CASSGGLQSSGNTIYF. CDR3 DNA: TGTGCCAGCAGCGGGGGGCTTCAGAGCTCTGGAAACACCATATATTTT.

This chain connects TRBV6-5 to TRBJ1-2; maybe TRBD1 (6 bases). Trimming cost V 6 bases and J 5 bases, with 16 bases left between them. Germline assignment: CDR1 MNHEY and CDR2 SVGAGI. The CDR3 runs to 14 residues. CDR3 amino acids: CASSKLGQRYGYTF. Here the CDR3 DNA reads TGTGCCAGCAGCAAATTGGGACAACGGTATGGCTACACCTTC.

V usage is TRBV4-1 and J usage is TRBJ2-1, with TRBD2 matching 16 bases. Trimming removed 4 bases from V and 9 bases from J; junction bases left unmatched: 12. CDR1 and CDR2 (germline): MGHRA, YSYEKL. The CDR3 is made up of 18 amino acids. DNA for the CDR3: TGCGCCAGCAGCCTAAACCCTCCGGGACTAGCGGGAGGGCCTGAGCAGTTCTTC. It codes for CASSLNPPGLAGGPEQFF.

The V and J genes are TRBV18 and TRBJ1-3, with unresolved D. V was trimmed by 1 base and J by 0 bases, leaving 7 bases between them. This CDR3 contains 15 residues. The germline gives CDR1 KGHSH, CDR2 LQKENI. CDR3 DNA: TGTGCCAGCTCACCACTCGTGAGCTCTGGAAACACCATATATTTT. It specifies CASSPLVSSGNTIYF.

This chain connects TRBV7-9 to TRBJ1-1, with TRBD1 as a possible D gene (6 bases). V was pared by 3 bases and J by 6 bases, with 14 bases between. From germline, CDR1 is SEHNR and CDR2 FQNEAQ (reference sequence). The CDR3 totals 14 residues. In DNA, the CDR3 is TGTGCCAGCAGCTTTGGGGGCGTAGGGGCTGAAGCTTTCTTT. It specifies CASSFGGVGAEAFF.

The rearrangement joins TRBV18 to TRBJ1-1; TRBD1 agrees at 7 bases. V was clipped by 1 base and J by 4 bases; unmatched bases: 6. This CDR3 comprises 15 residues. Germline V gives CDR1 KGHSH, CDR2 LQKENI. The CDR3 is CASSPLSQGGTEAFF. CDR3 in DNA: TGTGCCAGCTCACCACTCTCCCAGGGGGGCACTGAAGCTTTCTTT.

The table lists this clone with a few counts. DNA for the CDR3: TGTGCCAGCAGCAGCAAGGGACTAGCGACCGGGGAGCTGTTTTTT. It encodes CASSSKGLATGELFF. The rearrangement links TRBV7-3 to TRBJ2-2; TRBD2 matches 10 bases. V was clipped by 5 bases and J by 5 bases; unmatched bases: 5. Germline CDR1 and CDR2: SGHTA and FQGTGA. The CDR3 is 15 residues long.